The 20 T cell receptor beta chains below were found in one sample sequenced in a study of blood T cells in healthy people across ages. A J-beta primer mix and a sample-barcoded 5' primer were used in a second PCR of about 7 to 12 cycles. TCRdb called the 5' RACE reads again in MiXCR, with one record for every CDR3 protein. This table has about 1,400,000 distinct CDR3 sequences, roughly 40% appearing once. Material for sequencing was blood. All receptors derive from a woman between 18 and 30 years old in good health.

The sample holds a few counts of this clonotype. The chain uses TRBV4-2 and TRBJ1-2; weak D call: TRBD1 (5 bases). Trimming shortened V by 0 bases and J by 5 bases, and 10 bases separated the two germline ends. The CDR3 loop spans 14 amino acids. Germline V gene lookup returns CDR1 LGHNA and CDR2 YNFKEQ. CDR3 amino acids: CASSQEGPVYGYTF. The CDR3 DNA is TGTGCCAGCAGCCAAGAGGGACCGGTTTATGGCTACACCTTC.

CDR3 in DNA: TGCGCCAGCAGTCCGAGGCTTGGGGGGACAGGGAAAGAGCAGTACTTC. This translates into CASSPRLGGTGKEQYF. The genes are TRBV10-1 and TRBJ2-5, with 9 bases aligning to TRBD1. This CDR3 region has 16 residues. Germline values: CDR1 WNHNN, CDR2 SYGVQD (reference sequence). V was pared by 5 bases and J by 11 bases, with 18 bases of the junction left unmatched.

This chain connects TRBV29-1 to TRBJ2-2; D is perhaps TRBD1 or TRBD2 (7 bases each). The CDR3 covers 14 residues. Germline lookup yields CDR1 SQVTM and CDR2 ANQGSEA. V gave up 6 bases and J gave up 7 bases, with 18 bases separating them. The CDR3 is CSVGPSGGDGELFF. CDR3 in DNA: TGCAGCGTCGGCCCCTCAGGGGGGGACGGGGAGCTGTTTTTT.

This chain's CDR3 is CASSFRRDHEQFF. In nucleotides, the CDR3 is TGTGCCAGCAGCTTCCGGCGGGACCATGAGCAGTTCTTC. The chain has TRBV7-8 and TRBJ2-1; possibly TRBD2 for D (6 bases). The CDR3 has 13 amino acids. Per germline, CDR1 SGHVS and CDR2 FQNEAQ. The germline V and J ends were trimmed by 3 bases and 8 bases, with 11 bases remaining between them.

A few counts support this clonotype. This CDR3 reads CASRPGQIPGRGGYTF. CDR3 nucleotide sequence: TGTGCCAGCAGACCGGGACAGATTCCCGGTAGAGGTGGCTACACCTTC. The chain joins TRBV28 to TRBJ1-2; TRBD1 matches at 7 bases. The CDR3 loop spans 16 amino acids. V dropped 6 bases and J dropped 7; count of bases not matched to a gene: 17. CDR1 is MDHEN and CDR2 is SYDVKM in the germline V gene.

This clonotype was found a few times. This sequence joins TRBV28 and TRBJ2-3, with D possibly being TRBD1 (5 bases). Germline values: CDR1 MDHEN, CDR2 SYDVKM. Trimming took 2 bases from V and 6 from J, leaving 9 bases between them. The CDR3 extends over 13 amino acids. The CDR3 sequence: CASSLGASDTQYF. The CDR3 DNA reads TGTGCCAGCAGTTTAGGGGCGTCGGATACGCAGTATTTT.

The rearrangement uses TRBV20-1 and TRBJ2-5, with D unclear. The germline V and J ends were trimmed by 3 bases and 11 bases, with 19 bases remaining between them. The length of the CDR3 is 13 residues. CDR1 is DFQATT and CDR2 is SNEGSKA in the germline V gene (reference sequence). This CDR3 is CSARYDSPNEQYF. DNA for the CDR3: TGCAGTGCTAGGTACGACTCCCCAAATGAGCAGTACTTC.

This chain connects TRBV11-1 to TRBJ2-3, with D tentatively TRBD1 (5 bases). Germline V lookup: CDR1 SGHAT, CDR2 FQDESV (reference sequence). The CDR3 runs 16 residues. The V end lost 5 bases, the J end lost 6 bases, and 21 bases lay between the germline ends. CDR3 sequence: CASSPLSFWGADTQYF. CDR3 coding DNA: TGTGCCAGCAGCCCCCTATCCTTTTGGGGCGCGGATACGCAGTATTTT.

This clonotype was seen more than once but under ten times. The chain couples TRBV25-1 to TRBJ2-2; D is unresolved. The CDR3 has 13 residues. V was cut by 0 bases and J by 5 bases, with 4 bases left in between. Germline CDR1 MGHDK, CDR2 SYGVNS. CDR3: CASSEYVTGELFF. The CDR3 bases are TGTGCCAGCAGTGAATATGTTACCGGGGAGCTGTTTTTT.

This clonotype was observed a handful of times. The genes are TRBV4-1 and TRBJ2-7; 11 nucleotides line up with TRBD2. The germline V gene encodes CDR1 MGHRA and CDR2 YSYEKL. The CDR3 totals 16 residues. V was pared by 0 bases and J by 3 bases, with 4 bases of the junction left unmatched. DNA of the CDR3: TGCGCCAGCAGCCAAGACATAGCGGGAGGGCTCTACGAGCAGTACTTC. It is translated as CASSQDIAGGLYEQYF.

This chain links TRBV18 with TRBJ2-7; weak D call: TRBD1 (7 bases). With 4 bases removed from V and 6 bases from J, the gap between germline ends came to 19 bases. Germline V gene sequence: CDR1 KGHSH, CDR2 LQKENI. This CDR3 is 15 amino acids long. Here the CDR3 DNA reads TGTGCCAGCTCACAATTAGCGGTAGGGGGCAGCGAGCAGTACTTC. Translation: CASSQLAVGGSEQYF.

The chain couples TRBV20-1 to TRBJ2-5; 9 bases agree with TRBD2. Unmatched junction bases numbered 15, after V lost 2 bases and J lost 2 bases. CDR1 and CDR2 (germline): DFQATT, SNEGSKA (reference sequence). The CDR3 is made up of 18 amino acids. The CDR3 is CSARQRLAVRYGQETQYF. The DNA of the CDR3 is TGCAGTGCTAGACAGAGACTAGCGGTCCGGTACGGGCAAGAGACCCAGTACTTC.

The chain couples TRBV6-6 to TRBJ2-2, with 7 bases fitting TRBD1. The CDR3 loop spans 14 amino acids. V lost 6 bases to trimming and J lost 7 bases; unmatched junction nucleotides: 8. The V gene's germline CDR1 is MNHNY and CDR2 SVGAGI (reference sequence). CDR3 DNA sequence: TGTGCCAGCAGCCGAATAACAGGGGTCGGGGAGCTGTTTTTT. The encoded protein is CASSRITGVGELFF.

This CDR3 reads CALGIAGSAEQYF. The CDR3 region has the DNA TGTGCCCTCGGGATAGCGGGGTCGGCGGAGCAGTACTTC. The V and J genes are TRBV6-5 and TRBJ2-7; 8 bases are a match to TRBD2. The V and J ends lost 11 bases and 7 bases, in that order; junction bases with no gene match: 13. The CDR3 consists of 13 residues. Germline V gene lookup returns CDR1 MNHEY and CDR2 SVGAGI.

This chain uses TRBV10-3 with TRBJ1-2, with no clear D. Germline lookup yields CDR1 ENHRY and CDR2 SYGVKD. This CDR3 has 14 residues. V shed 2 bases and J shed 2 bases, with 9 bases lying between them. CDR3 region: CAISEGPKNYGYTF. As DNA, the CDR3 is TGTGCCATCAGTGAGGGACCGAAGAACTATGGCTACACCTTC.

This clonotype was seen more than once but under ten times. The chain joins TRBV4-1 to TRBJ1-1, with D uncertain. V lost 5 bases and J 8 bases, leaving 27 bases between the germline ends. Germline-derived CDR1 and CDR2 are MGHRA and YSYEKL. This CDR3 has 17 amino acids. CDR3 region: CASSSRVDLAQTSEAFF. DNA for the CDR3: TGCGCCAGCAGCAGTCGGGTGGACTTGGCACAGACCTCCGAAGCTTTCTTT.

The chain uses TRBV7-9 and TRBJ1-1; no definite D call. Trimming left V 7 bases short and J 9 bases short, with 15 bases between. This CDR3 comprises 12 residues. Per germline, CDR1 SEHNR and CDR2 FQNEAQ (reference sequence). CDR3 sequence (DNA): TGTGCCAGCACCCTGGGCCCCGCTAAAGCTTTCTTT. Its translation: CASTLGPAKAFF.

For this clonotype: A read error may produce the germline difference seen at one junction end. The genes are TRBV2 and TRBJ2-1, with D tentatively TRBD1 or TRBD2 (6 bases each). The germline CDR1 and CDR2 sequences are SNHLY and FYNNEI. CDR3 length equals 15 residues. CDR3: CAGSGGTSSYNEQFF. In nucleotides, the CDR3 is TGTGCCGGCAGTGGAGGGACATCGTCCTACAATGAGCAGTTCTTC.

The chain couples TRBV5-1 to TRBJ2-1; D uncertain. Trimming cost V 3 bases and J 0 bases, with 7 bases left between them. The CDR3 has 14 amino acids. Germline CDR1 is SGHRS and CDR2 is YFSETQ. Here the CDR3 reads CASSSYLSYNEQFF. The CDR3 nucleotides are TGCGCCAGCAGCTCCTACCTCTCCTACAATGAGCAGTTCTTC.

This rearrangement joins TRBV10-1 to TRBJ2-2; 11 positions match TRBD2. The V and J ends lost 4 bases and 0 bases, in that order; junction bases with no gene match: 1. The CDR3 is 16 amino acids. CDR1 is WNHNN, CDR2 SYGVQD, per germline (reference sequence). CDR3 coding DNA: TGCGCCAGCAGTGGACTAGCGGGGACGAACACCGGGGAGCTGTTTTTT. Encoded protein: CASSGLAGTNTGELFF.